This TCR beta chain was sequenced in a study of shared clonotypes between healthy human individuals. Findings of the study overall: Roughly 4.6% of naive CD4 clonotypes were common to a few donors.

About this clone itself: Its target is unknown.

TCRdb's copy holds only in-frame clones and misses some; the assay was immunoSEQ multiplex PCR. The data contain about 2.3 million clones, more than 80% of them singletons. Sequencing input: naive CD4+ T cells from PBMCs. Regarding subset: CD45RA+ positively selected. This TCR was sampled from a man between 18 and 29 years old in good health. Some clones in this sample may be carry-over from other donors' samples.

The DNA of the CDR3 is TGTGCCAGCAGTACTGGGGGCCGAGGCACTCTTGAAGCTTTCTTT. Translated, it gives CASSTGGRGTLEAFF. V and J are TRBV27 and TRBJ1-1, with D perhaps TRBD1 (6 bases). Germline assignment: CDR1 MNHEY and CDR2 SMNVEV (reference sequence). The CDR3 is made up of 15 amino acids. The ends were cut back, 5 bases at V and 7 bases at J, with 20 bases in the middle.